This entry lists 6 T cell receptor beta chains sequenced from one sample in a study of blood T cell repertoires in COVID-19. Assay: immunoSEQ multiplex PCR; the TCRdb copy retains only in-frame clones and omits some. The table records about 300,000 clones, around 87% of them present only once. The sequencing sample was made of peripheral blood. Every receptor here comes from a man aged 65 to 85 with acute or convalescent COVID-19.

This clone turned up a few times. The chain is built from TRBV12-3 or TRBV12-4 and TRBJ1-1; D remains unclear. V was trimmed by 3 bases and J by 4 bases, leaving 9 bases between them. The CDR3 sequence is 13 residues long. Here the CDR3 reads CASSFYSSTEAFF. DNA for the CDR3: TGTGCCAGCAGTTTCTATTCGAGCACTGAAGCTTTCTTT.

V and J are TRBV5-1 and TRBJ1-1; TRBD1 matches 8 bases. The ends lost 5 bases at V and 1 base at J; junction bases unmatched: 7. The CDR3 spans 15 residues. The germline CDR1 and CDR2 sequences are SGHRS and YFSETQ. CDR3 sequence: CASSGQGLGNTEAFF. The CDR3 DNA follows: TGCGCCAGCAGTGGACAGGGTCTTGGGAACACTGAAGCTTTCTTT.

This clone is a singleton in its sample. This chain connects TRBV6-2 or TRBV6-3 to TRBJ2-7, with 11 bases matching TRBD2. Germline V gives CDR1 MNHEY, CDR2 SVGEGT. This CDR3 is built from 19 residues. The V gene end was trimmed by 2 bases and the J gene end by 4 bases; junction bases not matched to a gene: 16. CDR3 in DNA: TGTGCCAGCAGTTACCGGACTATAGCGGGAGGGCCAGTATCGTACGAGCAGTACTTC. This gives the protein CASSYRTIAGGPVSYEQYF.

The chain links TRBV19 to TRBJ1-4; no firm D call. CDR3 length: 12 residues. In germline, CDR1 is LNHDA, CDR2 SQIVND (reference sequence). V was pared by 4 bases and J by 9 bases, with 9 bases between. CDR3: CASSNPLQKLFF. The CDR3 nucleotides are TGTGCCAGTAGTAATCCCCTTCAAAAACTGTTTTTT.

The chain recombines TRBV30 with TRBJ1-5, with TRBD1 as a possible D gene (5 bases). The V gene's germline CDR1 is GTSNPN and CDR2 SVGIG (reference sequence). The V end lost 3 bases, the J end lost 5 bases, and 17 bases lay between the germline ends. This CDR3 is 15 amino acids long. CDR3 coding DNA: TGTGCCTGGAGGACCAAGGGCAGGGAAGATCAGCCCCAGCATTTT. Protein product: CAWRTKGREDQPQHF.

The chain joins TRBV6-5 to TRBJ2-7; 8 nucleotides match TRBD1. This CDR3 spans 15 amino acids. J gave up 5 bases and V 6 bases, and 12 bases lay outside the gene matches. CDR1 MNHEY and CDR2 SVGAGI come from the germline V gene. For the CDR3, the DNA is TGTGCCAGCAGAGCCTGGACAGGGAGTTTGGACGAGCAGTACTTC. This translates into CASRAWTGSLDEQYF.